This T cell receptor (beta chain) was sequenced during a study of beta chain features in type 1 diabetes. The overall study: Cells sorted and examined across all samples totaled almost 110 million.

Sequencing targeted expressed TCRB transcripts, as all isolated RNA had been reverse transcribed. Generated by immunoSEQ multiplex PCR, the TCRdb table keeps only in-frame clones and is missing some. The data hold 120,000 to 150,000 clones, with roughly 50% observed a single time. Cell sorting via CD45RO/CCR7/CD25/CD127/CD95/CD27 was performed to obtain CD4+ naive, central memory, regulatory and stem cell-like memory cells. V shed 4 bases and J shed 7 bases, with 20 bases lying between them. CDR3 size: 16 residues. CDR1 is SGHRS and CDR2 is YFSETQ in the germline V gene. The count of this clone is one.

This chain joins TRBV5-1 and TRBJ2-2; a weak D match, TRBD1 (5 bases). Sample: Tregs from blood. This clonotype originated in a man younger than 35 in good health. The CDR3, as DNA: TGCGCCAGCAGCCCGCCTGGGGCAGGCAGGAACGGGGAGCTGTTTTTT. Translated: CASSPPGAGRNGELFF.